The 21 T cell receptor beta chains listed next were all sequenced from one sample in a study of OX40 agonist ivuxolimab in advanced cancers. Sequencing used immunoSEQ multiplex PCR; TCRdb keeps in-frame clones, though not all of them. The sample has 70,000 or so clones, roughly nine tenths seen once. The material was CD4+ or CD8+ T cells sorted from blood, obtained in a trial of the OX40 agonist ivuxolimab. Source of these receptors: an adult with an advanced solid tumor such as melanoma, head and neck, liver or kidney cancer.

V and J are TRBV9 and TRBJ2-3, with a possible D match to TRBD2 (7 bases). The CDR3 extends over 18 amino acids. The germline V gene encodes CDR1 SGDLS and CDR2 YYNGEE. The germline V and J ends were trimmed by 2 bases and 1 base, with 20 bases remaining between them. CDR3 DNA: TGTGCCAGCAGCGTTTGGCAGGGCCGCGGGGGCGGCACAGATACGCAGTATTTT. Translation: CASSVWQGRGGGTDTQYF. The whole variable domain, filled in from reference TRBV9 and TRBJ2-3, reads DSGVTQTPKHLITATGQRVTLRCSPRSGDLSVYWYQQSLDQGLQFLIQYYNGEERAKGNILERFSAQQFPDLHSELNLSSLELGDSALYFCASSVWQGRGGGTDTQYFGPGTRLTVL.

V is TRBV7-2 and J is TRBJ2-7; D call uncertain. Trimming pared 2 bases from V and 7 bases from J, leaving 12 bases between. The CDR3 has 13 residues. The germline V gene encodes CDR1 SGHTA and CDR2 FQGNSA. CDR3 in amino acids: CASSLLLVREQYF. DNA of the CDR3: TGTGCCAGCAGCTTACTTCTTGTTAGGGAGCAGTACTTC. The whole variable domain, remainder taken from reference TRBV7-2 and TRBJ2-7, is GAGVSQSPSNKVTEKGKDVELRCDPISGHTALYWYRQSLGQGLEFLIYFQGNSAPDKSGLPSDRFSAERTGGSVSTLTIQRTQQEDSAVYLCASSLLLVREQYFGPGTRLTVT.

The CDR3: CASSPSGTSGRLYEQYF. As DNA, the CDR3 is TGCGCCAGCAGCCCTTCGGGGACTAGCGGGAGACTGTATGAGCAGTACTTC. V gene TRBV5-1 combines with J gene TRBJ2-7, with 14 bases fitting TRBD2. Trimming removed 4 bases from V and 7 bases from J; junction bases left unmatched: 13. Germline lookup yields CDR1 SGHRS and CDR2 YFSETQ. The CDR3 has 17 amino acids.

The chain combines TRBV19 with TRBJ2-3; 11 positions match TRBD2. The trim removed 10 bases at V and 7 bases at J, leaving 13 bases unmatched. This CDR3 has 15 amino acids. Germline V gene sequence: CDR1 LNHDA, CDR2 SQIVND (reference sequence). This CDR3 reads CATNRAGTSGYTQYF. The CDR3 DNA reads as TGTGCCACGAACCGTGCCGGGACTAGCGGATATACGCAGTATTTT.

By sample share, this clone is medium-sized. One end of the junction is discordant with germline, which a read error may explain. This chain links TRBV2 with TRBJ1-2, with TRBD1 identical over 7 bases. The CDR3 length is 12 residues. CDR1 SNHLY and CDR2 FYNNEI come from the germline V gene. CDR3 DNA sequence: TGTGCCAGCAGTGTTCGGGAGGGGGCCATTGCCTTC. It yields the protein CASSVREGAIAF.

V gene TRBV6-5 combines with J gene TRBJ1-2; unclear D gene. Germline V gene lookup returns CDR1 MNHEY and CDR2 SVGAGI. V was trimmed by 5 bases and J by 4 bases, leaving 11 bases between them. This CDR3 region has 13 residues. CDR3 DNA sequence: TGTGCCAGCAGTGCCACAGAGAGCTATGGCTACACCTTC. Translating it yields CASSATESYGYTF.

This chain uses TRBV6-4 with TRBJ1-1; D is unclear. The CDR3 loop spans 13 amino acids. V was clipped by 5 bases and J by 1 base, with 8 bases between them. CDR1 is MRHNA, CDR2 SNTAGT, per germline. Written as DNA, the CDR3 is TGTGCCAGCAGTCCCAGGCCGAACACTGAAGCTTTCTTT. Translated, it gives CASSPRPNTEAFF.

This chain links TRBV2 with TRBJ2-1, with TRBD2 matching over 8 bases. CDR1 and CDR2 from the germline V gene are SNHLY and FYNNEI. The CDR3 sequence is 16 residues long. After removal of 4 bases from V and 8 bases from J, the junction contained 13 bases not matched to a gene. The chain's CDR3 is CASSVRGLAGYYEQFF. In DNA, the CDR3 is TGTGCCAGCAGTGTAAGGGGATTAGCGGGGTATTATGAGCAGTTCTTC. The full variable domain, with the rest looked up from reference TRBV2 and TRBJ2-1, is EPEVTQTPSHQVTQMGQEVILRCVPISNHLYFYWYRQILGQKVEFLVSFYNNEISEKSEIFDDQFSVERPDGSNFTLKIRSTKLEDSAMYFCASSVRGLAGYYEQFFGPGTRLTVL.

The rearrangement links TRBV19 to TRBJ1-1; the D is unclear. V was cut by 3 bases and J by 1 base, with 9 bases left in between. In germline, CDR1 is LNHDA, CDR2 SQIVND (reference sequence). This CDR3 region has 14 residues. The CDR3: CASSITTRNTEAFF. CDR3 DNA sequence: TGTGCCAGTAGTATCACGACAAGGAACACTGAAGCTTTCTTT. Combining the CDR3 with reference TRBV19 and TRBJ1-1 gives the whole variable domain DGGITQSPKYLFRKEGQNVTLSCEQNLNHDAMYWYRQDPGQGLRLIYYSQIVNDFQKGDIAEGYSVSREKKESFPLTVTSAQKNPTAFYLCASSITTRNTEAFFGQGTRLTVV.

The V gene is TRBV2, the J gene TRBJ1-1; no reliable D call. The CDR3 sequence is 14 residues long. V shed 9 bases and J shed 2 bases, with 16 bases lying between them. Germline V gene data show CDR1 as SNHLY and CDR2 as FYNNEI. The CDR3 DNA follows: TGTGCCAGTAAACGCACCGGGGAAAACACTGAAGCTTTCTTT. Its translation is CASKRTGENTEAFF.

The genes are TRBV4-1 and TRBJ2-7; 12 positions agree with TRBD2. The ends lost 8 bases at V and 9 bases at J; junction bases unmatched: 5. Germline V gives CDR1 MGHRA, CDR2 YSYEKL. The CDR3 covers 12 residues. This CDR3 reads CASLAGGVAQYF. In nucleotides, the CDR3 is TGCGCCAGCCTAGCGGGAGGGGTGGCGCAGTACTTC.

The rearrangement uses TRBV28 and TRBJ2-5; 9 nucleotides agree with TRBD1. With V trimmed by 6 bases and J by 2 bases, 7 bases remained unmatched. The germline V gene has CDR1 MDHEN and CDR2 SYDVKM. The CDR3 totals 15 residues. The CDR3 nucleotides are TGTGCCAGCAGGTCTGCCGGACAGGGGCAAGAGACCCAGTACTTC. It translates to CASRSAGQGQETQYF.

The V gene is TRBV30, the J gene TRBJ1-2; no clear D gene. V gave up 0 bases and J gave up 9 bases, with 11 bases separating them. CDR3 length: 12 amino acids. Germline CDR1 is GTSNPN and CDR2 is SVGIG (reference sequence). This CDR3 is CAWSVVVGSYTF. The CDR3 region has the DNA TGTGCCTGGAGTGTAGTAGTCGGGAGCTACACCTTC.

The chain couples TRBV2 to TRBJ2-5, with 10 bases lining up with TRBD2. Germline V gives CDR1 SNHLY, CDR2 FYNNEI. The CDR3 has 15 residues. The V segment lost 6 bases and the J segment 4 bases; nucleotides outside the gene matches: 8. DNA of the CDR3: TGTGCCAGCAGAGGCCAGAGACTAGCGGGAGAGACCCAGTACTTC. Translation gives CASRGQRLAGETQYF.

The chain joins TRBV11-2 to TRBJ1-4, with D tentatively TRBD1 (5 bases). Germline lookup yields CDR1 SGHAT and CDR2 FQNNGV. The CDR3 contains 16 residues. Trimming took off 1 base at V and 7 bases at J, with 16 bases between the two ends. Written as DNA, the CDR3 is TGTGCCAGCAGCTTAGTACGGAGGGGTAGAAGTGAAAAACTGTTTTTT. Translation gives CASSLVRRGRSEKLFF. Drawing the rest from reference TRBV11-2 and TRBJ1-4, the complete variable domain is EAGVAQSPRYKIIEKRQSVAFWCNPISGHATLYWYQQILGQGPKLLIQFQNNGVVDDSQLPKDRFSAERLKGVDSTLKIQPAKLEDSAVYLCASSLVRRGRSEKLFFGSGTQLSVL.

This sequence joins TRBV30 and TRBJ1-5; the D gene is possibly TRBD1 (5 bases). Per the germline V gene, CDR1 is GTSNPN and CDR2 is SVGIG (reference sequence). V was cut by 0 bases and J by 3 bases, with 9 bases left in between. The CDR3 consists of 14 residues. As DNA, the CDR3 is TGTGCCTGGAGTGTCAGGGAATACAATCAGCCCCAGCATTTT. It is translated as CAWSVREYNQPQHF. The full variable domain, its missing parts supplied by reference TRBV30 and TRBJ1-5, is SQTIHQWPATLVQPVGSPLSLECTVEGTSNPNLYWYRQAAGRGLQLLFYSVGIGQISSEVPQNLSASRPQDRQFILSSKKLLLSDSGFYLCAWSVREYNQPQHFGDGTRLSIL.

The chain recombines TRBV6-6 with TRBJ2-2; 8 positions match TRBD1. The J segment lost 4 bases and the V segment lost 5 bases, leaving 9 bases of the junction unmatched. CDR3 length equals 16 residues. Per the germline V gene, CDR1 is MNHNY and CDR2 is SVGAGI (reference sequence). The DNA of the CDR3 is TGTGCCAGCAGTACCCTGGACAGGGACGGCACCGGGGAGCTGTTTTTT. Translated, it gives CASSTLDRDGTGELFF.

The rearrangement uses TRBV9 and TRBJ1-5; D perhaps matches TRBD1 (6 bases). CDR1 SGDLS and CDR2 YYNGEE come from the germline V gene. Trimming left V 10 bases short and J 5 bases short, with 13 bases between. This CDR3 comprises 12 residues. Here the CDR3 reads CAPAGADQPQHF. The CDR3 DNA reads as TGTGCCCCAGCGGGGGCGGATCAGCCCCAGCATTTT.

The V and J genes are TRBV19 and TRBJ1-1; TRBD1 matches 8 bases. J was trimmed by 1 base and V by 4 bases; bases with no gene match: 8. The CDR3 consists of 16 residues. Germline V gene lookup returns CDR1 LNHDA and CDR2 SQIVND (reference sequence). CDR3 amino acids: CASSSWTGRRNTEAFF. CDR3 coding DNA: TGTGCCAGTAGTAGCTGGACAGGGAGAAGGAACACTGAAGCTTTCTTT.

In its sample, this clone was seen a few times. The V call is TRBV6-5, the J call TRBJ1-2; 7 bases match TRBD1. Germline trimming cut 6 bases from V and 5 bases from J; bases unmatched to any gene: 12. Germline-derived CDR1 and CDR2 are MNHEY and SVGAGI. The CDR3 has 15 residues. The chain's CDR3 is CASRSHDRAAYGYTF. CDR3 nucleotide sequence: TGTGCCAGCAGATCCCATGACAGGGCGGCTTATGGCTACACCTTC.

The V and J genes are TRBV6-1 and TRBJ2-4, with D unclear. This CDR3 contains 13 residues. With 3 bases removed from V and 6 bases from J, the gap between germline ends came to 9 bases. From germline, CDR1 is MNHNS and CDR2 SASEGT. In DNA, the CDR3 is TGTGCCAGCAGTGACCCGACAAGAAACATTCAGTACTTC. This sequence encodes CASSDPTRNIQYF.